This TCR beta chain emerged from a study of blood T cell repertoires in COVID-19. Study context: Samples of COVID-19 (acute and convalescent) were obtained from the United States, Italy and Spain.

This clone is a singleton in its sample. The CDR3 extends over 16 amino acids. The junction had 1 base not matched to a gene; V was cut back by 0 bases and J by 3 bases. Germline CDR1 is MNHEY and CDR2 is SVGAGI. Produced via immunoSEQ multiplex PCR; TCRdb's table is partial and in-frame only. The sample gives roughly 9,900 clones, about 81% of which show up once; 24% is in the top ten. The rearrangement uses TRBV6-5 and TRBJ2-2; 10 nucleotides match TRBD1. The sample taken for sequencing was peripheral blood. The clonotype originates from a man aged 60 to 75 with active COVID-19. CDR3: CASSYSGTGDTGELFF. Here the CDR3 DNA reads TGTGCCAGCAGTTACTCGGGGACAGGGGACACCGGGGAGCTGTTTTTT.